These 2 T cell receptor beta chains originate from one sample sequenced in a study of B cell selection in AIRE deficiency. The assay was immunoSEQ multiplex PCR, and TCRdb's table has in-frame clones only and misses some. Of some 23,000 clones listed, 95% to 98% were seen once; the top ten hold over 0.15%. Sorting defined conventional CD4 T cells as CD4+CD127+. Input material: conventional CD4+ T cells sorted from PBMCs. These receptors were taken from a human donor with AIRE deficiency.

Here the CDR3 reads CSVRDRENYGYTF. The CDR3 DNA follows: TGCAGCGTGAGGGACAGGGAAAACTATGGCTACACCTTC. The rearrangement uses TRBV29-1 and TRBJ1-2, with 9 bases lining up with TRBD1. CDR1 is SQVTM, CDR2 ANQGSEA, per germline. After removal of 6 bases from V and 2 bases from J, the junction contained 4 bases not matched to a gene. The CDR3 consists of 13 residues. The full variable domain, in which reference TRBV29-1 and TRBJ1-2 provide the parts outside the CDR3, is SAVISQKPSRDICQRGTSLTIQCQVDSQVTMMFWYRQQPGQSLTLIATANQGSEATYESGFVIDKFPISRPNLTFSTLTVSNMSPEDSSIYLCSVRDRENYGYTFGSGTRLTVV.

The rearrangement joins TRBV7-2 to TRBJ1-1, with no clear D. The CDR3 totals 13 residues. Per germline, CDR1 SGHTA and CDR2 FQGNSA. V was trimmed by 5 bases and J by 5 bases, leaving 12 bases between them. The CDR3 nucleotides are TGTGCCAGCAGCCCGGGGAGAGGAACTGAAGCTTTCTTT. Encoded protein: CASSPGRGTEAFF.